These 8 T cell receptor beta chains were all obtained from the same sample, sequenced in a study of blood T cell repertoires in COVID-19. Assay used: immunoSEQ multiplex PCR; TCRdb lists only in-frame clones, some missing. The sample gives 100,000 to 120,000 clones, 60% to 85% of which show up once; about 1.8% is in the top ten. The sequenced material came from peripheral blood. All receptors come from a woman in her forties with acute or convalescent COVID-19.

The chain links TRBV5-1 to TRBJ2-3; D may be TRBD1 (5 bases). Trimming pared 0 bases from V and 1 base from J, leaving 9 bases between. Germline assignment: CDR1 SGHRS and CDR2 YFSETQ. This CDR3 is 15 amino acids long. The CDR3 DNA sequence: TGCGCCAGCAGCTTGGAAGGGGTCGGCACAGATACGCAGTATTTT. Translation gives CASSLEGVGTDTQYF.

This clone occurred a few times. The V gene is TRBV27, the J gene TRBJ1-6; 9 bases are shared with TRBD1. The J segment lost 0 bases and the V segment lost 4 bases, leaving 4 bases of the junction unmatched. The CDR3 covers 17 residues. CDR1 and CDR2 from the germline V gene are MNHEY and SMNVEV (reference sequence). CDR3 sequence: CASSSGTGISYNSPLHF. The CDR3 nucleotides are TGTGCCAGCAGTTCCGGGACAGGGATCTCCTATAATTCACCCCTCCACTTT.

The chain links TRBV19 to TRBJ2-1; D may be TRBD1 (6 bases). There are 11 residues in the CDR3. Germline CDR1 reads LNHDA; CDR2 reads SQIVND (reference sequence). The ends were cut back, 4 bases at V and 13 bases at J, with 11 bases in the middle. The CDR3 region is CASSTRTDQFF. CDR3 nucleotides: TGTGCCAGTAGTACCCGGACAGATCAGTTCTTC.

The chain employs TRBV24-1 and TRBJ2-1, with D hard to call. V gave up 3 bases and J gave up 9 bases, with 8 bases separating them. The CDR3 loop spans 12 amino acids. From germline, CDR1 is KGHDR and CDR2 SFDVKD. CDR3 in DNA: TGTGCCACCAGTGATCCCGGTGGTGAGCAGTTCTTC. It codes for CATSDPGGEQFF.

This clone occurred a few times. The gene calls are TRBV6-1 and TRBJ2-2; D might be TRBD1 (6 bases). CDR1 and CDR2 (germline): MNHNS, SASEGT. V lost 2 bases to trimming and J lost 5 bases, with 9 bases between them. This CDR3 region has 14 residues. CDR3 DNA: TGTGCCAGCAGTGAATTAGGGGGTACCGGGGAGCTGTTTTTT. It yields the protein CASSELGGTGELFF.

The V gene is TRBV4-1, the J gene TRBJ1-5; D possibly corresponds to TRBD1 (5 bases). The germline gives CDR1 MGHRA, CDR2 YSYEKL. This CDR3 comprises 17 residues. V was clipped by 0 bases and J by 7 bases, with 19 bases between them. The CDR3 loop is CASSQDARQIQRQPQHF. As DNA, the CDR3 is TGCGCCAGCAGCCAAGATGCTCGACAGATTCAGAGGCAGCCCCAGCATTTT.

This clone was seen a few times. The genes are TRBV7-8 and TRBJ1-5; D gene unclear. Germline V gene data show CDR1 as SGHVS and CDR2 as FQNEAQ. V gave up 8 bases and J gave up 0 bases, with 14 bases separating them. The CDR3 spans 15 residues. The CDR3 nucleotides read TGTGCCAGCGGCCGGGCCGGGAATAGCAATCAGCCCCAGCATTTT. As protein: CASGRAGNSNQPQHF.

The chain is built from TRBV3-1 (or the pseudogene TRBV3-2) and TRBJ1-6, with 8 bases identical to TRBD1. Germline V gives CDR1 LGHDT, CDR2 YNNKEL (reference sequence). V was pared by 2 bases and J by 9 bases, with 9 bases of the junction left unmatched. The CDR3 length is 16 residues. Here the CDR3 reads CASSQIVGQALSPLHF. Here the CDR3 DNA reads TGTGCCAGCAGCCAAATCGTGGGACAGGCTCTTTCACCCCTCCACTTT.